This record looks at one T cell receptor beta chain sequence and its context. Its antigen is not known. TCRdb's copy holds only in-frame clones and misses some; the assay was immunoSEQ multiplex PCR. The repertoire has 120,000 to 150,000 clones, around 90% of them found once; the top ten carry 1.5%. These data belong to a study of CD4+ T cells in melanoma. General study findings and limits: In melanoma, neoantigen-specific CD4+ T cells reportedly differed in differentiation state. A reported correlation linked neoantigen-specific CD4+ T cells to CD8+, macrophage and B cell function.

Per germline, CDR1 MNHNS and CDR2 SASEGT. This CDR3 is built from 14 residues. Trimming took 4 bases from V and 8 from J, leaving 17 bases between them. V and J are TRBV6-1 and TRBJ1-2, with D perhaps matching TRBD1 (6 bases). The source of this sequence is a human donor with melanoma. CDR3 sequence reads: CASSVGEQGVGYTF. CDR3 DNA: TGTGCCAGCAGTGTAGGGGAACAGGGTGTCGGCTACACCTTC.